The present TCR beta chain was sequenced within a study of naive and memory T cell subsets. Remarks on this clonotype: The antigen remains undetermined.

Regarding the study as a whole: Expression changes during T cell differentiation may affect RNA-based TCR counts. In naive cells, over 90% of TCR sequences were seen only once. Naive and memory subsets had different power law exponents for TCR abundance.

An equimolar mix of two oligonucleotides served as the beta constant-region primer for TRBC1 and TRBC2. Nested alpha and beta constant-region primers with the SP2 primer drove four PCR rounds on ligated cDNA. Ligation attached a single-stranded oligonucleotide with a 12-nucleotide UMI and the SP2 primer to the cDNA 3' end. TCRdb redid the calling of the UMI-ligation and nested PCR reads with MiXCR, one entry per CDR3 protein. The sample includes some 110,000 distinct CDR3 sequences, approximately 37% of them seen just once. Germline CDR1 is SNHLY and CDR2 is FYNNEI. V shed 8 bases and J shed 6 bases, with 14 bases lying between them. CDR3 length: 13 residues.

The genes are TRBV2 and TRBJ2-1, with a weak D call TRBD2 (6 bases). Sequenced: central memory CD4+ T cells from blood. The TCR sequence derives from a human donor in good health. The CDR3 sequence is CASVGGMRNEQFF. In DNA form, the CDR3 reads TGTGCCAGCGTTGGAGGGATGCGCAATGAGCAGTTCTTC.